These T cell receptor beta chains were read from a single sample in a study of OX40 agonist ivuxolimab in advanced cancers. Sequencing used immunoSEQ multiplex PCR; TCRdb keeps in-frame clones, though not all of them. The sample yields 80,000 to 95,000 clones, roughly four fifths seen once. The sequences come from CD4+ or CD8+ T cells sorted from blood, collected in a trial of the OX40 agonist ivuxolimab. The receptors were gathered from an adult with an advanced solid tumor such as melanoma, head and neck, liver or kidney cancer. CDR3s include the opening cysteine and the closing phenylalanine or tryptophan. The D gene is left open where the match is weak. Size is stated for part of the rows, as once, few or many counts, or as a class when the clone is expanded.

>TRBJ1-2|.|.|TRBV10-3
TGTGCCATCAGCAACAGGGAAGAGGGTGGCTACACCTTC
CAISNREEGGYTF
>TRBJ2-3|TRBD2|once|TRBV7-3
TGTGCCAGCAGCTTAAGTAGCGGGGGCGTCACAGATACGCAGTATTTT
CASSLSSGGVTDTQYF
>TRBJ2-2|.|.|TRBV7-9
TGTGCCAGCAGCTCTGGTAGATTGTCGGGCCGGACCGGGGAGCTGTTTTTT
CASSSGRLSGRTGELFF
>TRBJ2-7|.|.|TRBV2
TGTGCCAGCATCTCCTCCCCCCTTGGGCAGTACTTC
CASISSPLGQYF
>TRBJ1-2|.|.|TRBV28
TGTGCCAGCAGTTTTTTAGGAGACACGGAAAGAAACTATGGCTACACCTTC
CASSFLGDTERNYGYTF
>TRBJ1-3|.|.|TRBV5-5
TGTGCCAGCAGCTTGTTTGGGGGCTCCTCTGGAAACACCATATATTTT
CASSLFGGSSGNTIYF
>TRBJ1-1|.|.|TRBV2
TGTGCCAGCAGCGGAACAGGGCGTGGGACTGAAGCTTTCTTT
CASSGTGRGTEAFF
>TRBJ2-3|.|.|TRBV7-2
TGTGCCAGCAGCTCACACCCCCGACTAGATACGCAGTATTTT
CASSSHPRLDTQYF
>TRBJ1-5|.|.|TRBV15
TGTGCCACCAGCAGAGTCAGGGGAGGCCTACAGCCCCAGCATTTT
CATSRVRGGLQPQHF
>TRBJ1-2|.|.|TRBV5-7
TGTGCCAGCAGCTTGGCAGGAAACTATGGCTACACCTTC
CASSLAGNYGYTF
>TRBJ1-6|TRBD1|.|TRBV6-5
TGTGCCAGCAGGGACAGGGGGTGGTATAATTCACCCCTCCACTTT
CASRDRGWYNSPLHF
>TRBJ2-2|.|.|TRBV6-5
TGTGCCAGCAGTCTGGACACTACGAACACCGGGGAGCTGTTTTTT
CASSLDTTNTGELFF
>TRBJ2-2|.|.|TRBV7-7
TGTGCCAGCAGCCAACCCCCCGGGGAGCTGTTTTTT
CASSQPPGELFF
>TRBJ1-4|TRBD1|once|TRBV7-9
TGTGCCAGCAGCTGGGACAGGGAACGAAAACTGTTTTTT
CASSWDRERKLFF